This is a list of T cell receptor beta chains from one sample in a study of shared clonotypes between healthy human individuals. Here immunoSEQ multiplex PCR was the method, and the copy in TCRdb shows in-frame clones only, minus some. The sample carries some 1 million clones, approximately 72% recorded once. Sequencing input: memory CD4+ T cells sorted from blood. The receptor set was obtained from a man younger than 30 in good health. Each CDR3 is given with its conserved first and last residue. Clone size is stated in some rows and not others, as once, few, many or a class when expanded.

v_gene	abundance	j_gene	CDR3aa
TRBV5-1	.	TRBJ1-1	CASSFRGQGANTEAFF
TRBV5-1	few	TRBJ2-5	CASSPGMYQETQYF
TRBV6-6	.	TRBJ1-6	CASSGMDSSNSPLHF
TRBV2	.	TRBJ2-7	CASSYFRYEQYF
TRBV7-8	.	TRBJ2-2	CASSLVSGELFF
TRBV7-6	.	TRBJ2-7	CASSLGLSYEQYF
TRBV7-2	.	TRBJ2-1	CASSLAPYSYNEQFF
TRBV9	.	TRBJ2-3	CASSVGLAGASTDTQYF
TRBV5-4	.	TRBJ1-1	CASSPGQGAFTEAFF
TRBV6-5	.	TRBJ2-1	CASSYLPAGDYEQFF
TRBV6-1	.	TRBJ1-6	CASRNRDLDSPLHF